This TCR beta chain comes out of a study of radiotherapy plus CTLA-4 blockade in lung cancer listed by TCRdb under 2018. A note on the overall study: Among the enrolled patients, approximately 17% had an objective response, and 25% to 35% reached disease control.

Focal radiation therapy combined with CTLA-4 blockade (ipilimumab) was tested in patients with chemo-refractory metastatic non-small-cell lung cancer. The library came from the immunoSEQ multiplex PCR assay. TCRdb took over this immuneACCESS table, retaining in-frame rearrangements with V and J assigned. Such tables are incomplete; in checked studies, under half of the missing clones stem from an unresolved V gene, and the remainder is unexplained. This sample lists some 52,000 clones; more than 60% were detected once. 3.2% of the sample is taken by the ten largest. The CDR3 sequence holds 15 residues, the cysteine and phenylalanine included. This entry keeps only the CDR3 DNA: 45 bases, framed from base 1. A distance of 12 bases separates the germline ends of V and J, which lose 2 bases and 4 bases respectively. The germline V gene yields MDHEN for CDR1 and SYDVKM for CDR2. What the authors observed across the whole study: After treatment with radiotherapy and ipilimumab, TCR clones that originated in tumors expanded in peripheral blood. Increased serum interferon-beta after radiation, together with early dynamic changes in blood T cell clones, were reported to be the strongest predictors of response.

A note on this clone: This receptor's antigen is unknown. Base qualities are not recorded, but no much larger clone differs from it by a single base.

The specimen was peripheral blood, collected from a patient treated with radiotherapy plus ipilimumab. Rearrangement joined TRBV28 to TRBJ2-1; TRBD1 could be the D gene, as 5 bases match. The sequence was collected from a human donor with non-small cell lung cancer who had a partial response to radiotherapy plus ipilimumab. The DNA reads as follows: TGTGCCAGCAGTTTAGAACCTCCAGGGTACAATGAGCAGTTCTTC. The encoded protein is CASSLEPPGYNEQFF. Beyond the CDR3, the reference TRBV28 and TRBJ2-1 genes provide the residues; the full variable domain reads: DVKVTQSSRYLVKRTGEKVFLECVQDMDHENMFWYRQDPGLGLRLIYFSYDVKMKEKGDIPEGYSVSREKKERFSLILESASTNQTSMYLCASSLEPPGYNEQFFGPGTRLTVL.